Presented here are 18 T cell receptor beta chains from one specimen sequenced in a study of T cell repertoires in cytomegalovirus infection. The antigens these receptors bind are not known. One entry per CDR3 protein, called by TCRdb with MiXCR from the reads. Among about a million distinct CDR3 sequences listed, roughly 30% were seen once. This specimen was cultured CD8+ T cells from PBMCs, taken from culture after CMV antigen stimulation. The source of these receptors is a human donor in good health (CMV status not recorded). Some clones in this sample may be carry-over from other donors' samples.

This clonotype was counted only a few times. The CDR3 loop is CASSSVIQGGDEKLFF. The CDR3 bases are TGTGCCAGCAGTTCAGTGATACAGGGAGGGGATGAAAAACTGTTTTTT. V is TRBV28 and J is TRBJ1-4; a weak D match, TRBD1 (6 bases). This CDR3 is 16 amino acids long. Trimming removed 4 bases from V and 6 bases from J, with 18 bases in between. CDR1 MDHEN and CDR2 SYDVKM come from the germline V gene.

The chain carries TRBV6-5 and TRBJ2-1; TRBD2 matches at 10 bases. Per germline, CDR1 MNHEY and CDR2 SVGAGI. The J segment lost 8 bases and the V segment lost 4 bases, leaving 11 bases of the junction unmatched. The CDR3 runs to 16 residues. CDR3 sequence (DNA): TGTGCCAGCAGTTTAAAGAGCGGGGGGGCCAAGGATGAGCAGTTCTTC. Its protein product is CASSLKSGGAKDEQFF.

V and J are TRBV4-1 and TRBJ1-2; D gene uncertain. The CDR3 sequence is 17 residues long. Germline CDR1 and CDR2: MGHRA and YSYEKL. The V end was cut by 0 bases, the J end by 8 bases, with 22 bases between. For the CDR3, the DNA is TGCGCCAGCAGCCAAGAGAATCGGCCAGACATTTTCTGGGGCTACACCTTC. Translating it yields CASSQENRPDIFWGYTF.

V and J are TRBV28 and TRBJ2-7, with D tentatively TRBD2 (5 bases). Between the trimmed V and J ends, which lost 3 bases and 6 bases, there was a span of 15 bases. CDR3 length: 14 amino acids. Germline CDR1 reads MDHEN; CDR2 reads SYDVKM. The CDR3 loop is CASSFSDLLGEQYV. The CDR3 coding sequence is TGTGCCAGCAGTTTTTCGGACTTACTTGGCGAGCAGTACGTC.

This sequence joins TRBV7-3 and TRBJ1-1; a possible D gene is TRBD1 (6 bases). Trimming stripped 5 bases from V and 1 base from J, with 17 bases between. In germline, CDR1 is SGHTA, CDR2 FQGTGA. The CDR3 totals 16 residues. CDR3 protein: CASSPTGQTPNTEAFF. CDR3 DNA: TGTGCCAGCAGCCCGACCGGACAGACCCCGAACACTGAAGCTTTCTTT.

The CDR3 reads CASGLAGGSTDTQYF. For the CDR3, the DNA is TGTGCTAGTGGTCTAGCGGGGGGGAGCACAGATACGCAGTATTTT. The chain joins TRBV12-5 to TRBJ2-3; 12 bases agree with TRBD2. Germline V gives CDR1 LGHNT, CDR2 FRNRAP. The length of the CDR3 is 15 residues. V shed 5 bases and J 0 bases; nucleotides not matched to a gene: 0.

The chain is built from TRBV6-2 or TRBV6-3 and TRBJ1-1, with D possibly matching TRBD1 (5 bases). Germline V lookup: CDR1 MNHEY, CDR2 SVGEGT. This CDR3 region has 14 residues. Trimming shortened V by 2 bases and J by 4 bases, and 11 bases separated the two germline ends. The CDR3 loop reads CASSYAQGTTEAFF. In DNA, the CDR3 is TGTGCCAGCAGTTACGCGCAGGGTACCACTGAAGCTTTCTTT.

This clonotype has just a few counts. CDR3 nucleotides: TGTGCCAGCAGTGAATTAGTGGGGGGCTTTTCTGCCGAGCAGTACTTC. Its translation is CASSELVGGFSAEQYF. This chain connects TRBV6-1 to TRBJ2-7; either TRBD1 or TRBD2 may supply D (6 bases each). V dropped 2 bases and J dropped 6 bases, with 20 bases sitting between them. The CDR3 has 16 residues. From germline, CDR1 is MNHNS and CDR2 SASEGT.

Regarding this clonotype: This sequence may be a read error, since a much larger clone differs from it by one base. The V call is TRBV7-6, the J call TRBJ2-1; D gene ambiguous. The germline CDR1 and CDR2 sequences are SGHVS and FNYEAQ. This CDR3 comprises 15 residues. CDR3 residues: CVSSLGRISYNEQFF. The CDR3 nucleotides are TGTGTCAGCAGCTTAGGGCGAATCTCTTACAATGAGCAGTTCTTC.

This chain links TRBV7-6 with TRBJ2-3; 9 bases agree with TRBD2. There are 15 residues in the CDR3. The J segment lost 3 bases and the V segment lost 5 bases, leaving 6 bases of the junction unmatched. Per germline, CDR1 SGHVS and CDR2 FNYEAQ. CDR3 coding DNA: TGTGCCAGCAGCCCTGCTAGCGGGGTTACAGATACGCAGTATTTT. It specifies CASSPASGVTDTQYF.

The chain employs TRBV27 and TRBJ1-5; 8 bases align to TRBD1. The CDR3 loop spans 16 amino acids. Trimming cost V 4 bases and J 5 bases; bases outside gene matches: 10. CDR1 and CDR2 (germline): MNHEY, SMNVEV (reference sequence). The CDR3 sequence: CASSSRQGFKDQPQHF. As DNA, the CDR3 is TGTGCCAGCAGTTCGCGACAGGGGTTTAAGGATCAGCCCCAGCATTTT.

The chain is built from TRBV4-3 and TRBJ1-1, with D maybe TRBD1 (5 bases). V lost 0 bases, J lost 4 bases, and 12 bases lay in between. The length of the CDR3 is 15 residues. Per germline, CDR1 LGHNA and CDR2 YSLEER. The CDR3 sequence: CASSQDLAGITEAFF. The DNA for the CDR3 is TGCGCCAGCAGCCAAGATCTAGCAGGGATCACTGAAGCTTTCTTT.

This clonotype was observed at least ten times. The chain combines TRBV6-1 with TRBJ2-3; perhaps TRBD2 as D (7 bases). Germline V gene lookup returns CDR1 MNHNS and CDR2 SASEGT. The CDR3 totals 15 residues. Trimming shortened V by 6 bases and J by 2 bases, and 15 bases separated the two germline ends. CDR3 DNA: TGTGCCAGCAGCTTTGCCGGGGGGCACACAGATACGCAGTATTTT. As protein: CASSFAGGHTDTQYF.

CDR3 coding DNA: TGTGCCAGCACCTCGCCAGGGAGCCCCCTCTACAATGAGCAGTTCTTC. It translates to CASTSPGSPLYNEQFF. The V call is TRBV27, the J call TRBJ2-1; D may match TRBD1 or TRBD2 (5 bases each). Looked up from germline, CDR1 is MNHEY and CDR2 is SMNVEV (reference sequence). The CDR3 covers 16 residues. Deletions cut 7 bases from V and 3 bases from J, with 19 bases between.

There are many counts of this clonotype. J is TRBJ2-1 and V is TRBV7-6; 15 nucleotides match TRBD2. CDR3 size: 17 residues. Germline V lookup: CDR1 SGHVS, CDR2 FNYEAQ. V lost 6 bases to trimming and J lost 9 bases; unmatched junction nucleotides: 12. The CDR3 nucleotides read TGTGCCAGCAGTTACGACGGACTAGCGGGGGGGCCAACTGAGCAGTTCTTC. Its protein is CASSYDGLAGGPTEQFF.

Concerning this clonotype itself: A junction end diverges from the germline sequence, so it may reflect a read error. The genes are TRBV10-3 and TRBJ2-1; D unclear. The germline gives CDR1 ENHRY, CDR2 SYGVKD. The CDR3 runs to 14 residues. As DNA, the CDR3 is TGTGTCATCAGTGAGTCTGGACGGCCTAATGAGCAGTTCTTC. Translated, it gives CVISESGRPNEQFF.

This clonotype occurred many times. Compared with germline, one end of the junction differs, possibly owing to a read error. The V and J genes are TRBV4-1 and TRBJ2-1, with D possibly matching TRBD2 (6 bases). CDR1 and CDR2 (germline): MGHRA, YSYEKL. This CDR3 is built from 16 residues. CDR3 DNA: TGTGCCAGCAGCCAAGATGCGGGGAGCTCCTACAATGAGCAGTTCTTC. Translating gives CASSQDAGSSYNEQFF.

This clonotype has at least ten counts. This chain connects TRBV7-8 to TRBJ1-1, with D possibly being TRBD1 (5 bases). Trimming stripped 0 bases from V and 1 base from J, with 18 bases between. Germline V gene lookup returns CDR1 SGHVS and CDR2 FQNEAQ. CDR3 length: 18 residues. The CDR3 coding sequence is TGTGCCAGCAGCTTAGCGAATGGTTGGGAGGGACCGAACACTGAAGCTTTCTTT. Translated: CASSLANGWEGPNTEAFF.